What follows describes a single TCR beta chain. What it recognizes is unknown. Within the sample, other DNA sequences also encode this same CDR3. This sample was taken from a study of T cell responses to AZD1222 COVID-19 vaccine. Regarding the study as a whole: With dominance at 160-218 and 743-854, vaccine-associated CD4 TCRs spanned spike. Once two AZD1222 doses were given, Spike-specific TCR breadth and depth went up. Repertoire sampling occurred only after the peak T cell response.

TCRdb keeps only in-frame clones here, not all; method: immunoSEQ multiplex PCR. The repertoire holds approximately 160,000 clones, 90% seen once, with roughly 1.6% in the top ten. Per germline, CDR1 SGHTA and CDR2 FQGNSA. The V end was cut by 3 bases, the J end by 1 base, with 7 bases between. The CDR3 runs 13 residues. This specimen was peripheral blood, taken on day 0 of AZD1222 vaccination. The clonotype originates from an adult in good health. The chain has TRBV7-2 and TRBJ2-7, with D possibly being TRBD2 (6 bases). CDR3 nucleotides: TGTGCCAGCAGCTTCGGGGGATCCTACGAGCAGTACTTC. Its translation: CASSFGGSYEQYF.